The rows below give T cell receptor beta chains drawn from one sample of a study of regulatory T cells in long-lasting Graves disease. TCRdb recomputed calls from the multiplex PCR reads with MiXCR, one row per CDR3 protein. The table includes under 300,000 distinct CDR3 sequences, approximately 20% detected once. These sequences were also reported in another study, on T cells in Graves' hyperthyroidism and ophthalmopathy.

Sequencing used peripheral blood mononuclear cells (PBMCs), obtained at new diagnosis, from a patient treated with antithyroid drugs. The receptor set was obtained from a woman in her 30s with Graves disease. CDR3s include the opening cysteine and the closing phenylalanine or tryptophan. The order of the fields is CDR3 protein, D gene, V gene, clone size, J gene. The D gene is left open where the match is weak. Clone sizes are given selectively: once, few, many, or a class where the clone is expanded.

cdr3_aa: CASSDSKGNTEAFF
d_call: .
v_call: TRBV6-4
clone_size: many
j_call: TRBJ1-1

cdr3_aa: CASSLAGTSSYEQYF
d_call: .
v_call: TRBV5-5
clone_size: many
j_call: TRBJ2-7

cdr3_aa: CASSLGVGQGLDQETQYF
d_call: TRBD1
v_call: TRBV7-9
clone_size: .
j_call: TRBJ2-5

cdr3_aa: CAISERQGPNTEAFF
d_call: TRBD1
v_call: TRBV10-3
clone_size: many
j_call: TRBJ1-1

cdr3_aa: CAITPTGEAFF
d_call: TRBD1
v_call: TRBV7-9
clone_size: many
j_call: TRBJ1-1

cdr3_aa: CASSFRTGTYSPLHF
d_call: TRBD1
v_call: TRBV7-2
clone_size: few
j_call: TRBJ1-6

cdr3_aa: CASSRGTAVGAFF
d_call: TRBD1
v_call: TRBV27
clone_size: many
j_call: TRBJ1-1

cdr3_aa: CSANPGTIFAFF
d_call: .
v_call: TRBV20-1
clone_size: .
j_call: TRBJ1-1

cdr3_aa: CASSMGQLYTF
d_call: .
v_call: TRBV19
clone_size: once
j_call: TRBJ1-2

cdr3_aa: CSAWDRGGGNQPQHF
d_call: TRBD1
v_call: TRBV20-1
clone_size: many
j_call: TRBJ1-5

cdr3_aa: CASRKDSNQPQHF
d_call: .
v_call: TRBV12-3/TRBV12-4
clone_size: many
j_call: TRBJ1-5

cdr3_aa: CASSEGPLGDTQYF
d_call: .
v_call: TRBV6-1
clone_size: many
j_call: TRBJ2-3

cdr3_aa: CASSETGGGNQPQHF
d_call: TRBD1
v_call: TRBV2
clone_size: .
j_call: TRBJ1-5

cdr3_aa: CSARDGGLPDKDQPQHF
d_call: .
v_call: TRBV20-1
clone_size: many
j_call: TRBJ1-5

cdr3_aa: CASSLEGGANEKLFF
d_call: .
v_call: TRBV9
clone_size: many
j_call: TRBJ1-4

cdr3_aa: CASQPANSYEQYF
d_call: .
v_call: TRBV4-1
clone_size: .
j_call: TRBJ2-7

cdr3_aa: CSARVPSGLGQGRHAFF
d_call: TRBD1
v_call: TRBV20-1
clone_size: .
j_call: TRBJ1-1

cdr3_aa: CASSQGPRDEKLFF
d_call: .
v_call: TRBV11-1
clone_size: many
j_call: TRBJ1-4

cdr3_aa: CASSVEGGEQYF
d_call: .
v_call: TRBV9
clone_size: many
j_call: TRBJ2-7

cdr3_aa: CASSFAVSGNTIYF
d_call: .
v_call: TRBV28
clone_size: many
j_call: TRBJ1-3

cdr3_aa: CASSVAGAGGYNEQFF
d_call: TRBD1
v_call: TRBV9
clone_size: .
j_call: TRBJ2-1

cdr3_aa: CASSGLAGEGTGELFF
d_call: TRBD2
v_call: TRBV6-1
clone_size: many
j_call: TRBJ2-2

cdr3_aa: CASSPPGQQNQPQHF
d_call: .
v_call: TRBV18
clone_size: many
j_call: TRBJ1-5

cdr3_aa: CASSQGIDSPLHF
d_call: .
v_call: TRBV3-1
clone_size: many
j_call: TRBJ1-6

cdr3_aa: CSAEVAGGPQDTQYF
d_call: TRBD2
v_call: TRBV20-1
clone_size: many
j_call: TRBJ2-3

cdr3_aa: CATTLGGVYGYTF
d_call: .
v_call: TRBV5-6
clone_size: many
j_call: TRBJ1-2

cdr3_aa: CASMEDRGRETQYF
d_call: TRBD1
v_call: TRBV6-1
clone_size: many
j_call: TRBJ2-5

cdr3_aa: CASSQEPPPGVGLGYTF
d_call: .
v_call: TRBV4-1
clone_size: many
j_call: TRBJ1-2

cdr3_aa: CASSEARSTGELFF
d_call: .
v_call: TRBV6-1
clone_size: many
j_call: TRBJ2-2

cdr3_aa: CASSPVAAGELFF
d_call: .
v_call: TRBV14
clone_size: few
j_call: TRBJ2-2

cdr3_aa: CATSRVSAGELFF
d_call: .
v_call: TRBV15
clone_size: many
j_call: TRBJ2-2

cdr3_aa: CASSLVGKIYEQYF
d_call: .
v_call: TRBV5-1
clone_size: many
j_call: TRBJ2-7

cdr3_aa: CASSFGFLDRNEKLFF
d_call: TRBD1
v_call: TRBV7-9
clone_size: .
j_call: TRBJ1-4

cdr3_aa: CASSYSWESYNEQFF
d_call: .
v_call: TRBV6-5
clone_size: many
j_call: TRBJ2-1

cdr3_aa: CASSQERRTDTQYF
d_call: .
v_call: TRBV7-9
clone_size: many
j_call: TRBJ2-3

cdr3_aa: CASSHLRVAGELFF
d_call: .
v_call: TRBV3-1
clone_size: many
j_call: TRBJ2-2

cdr3_aa: CASSPHDRPAEPQHF
d_call: .
v_call: TRBV12-3/TRBV12-4
clone_size: many
j_call: TRBJ1-5

cdr3_aa: CASGKTGTNEQFF
d_call: .
v_call: TRBV25-1
clone_size: .
j_call: TRBJ2-1

cdr3_aa: CASSPTAGSYNEQFF
d_call: .
v_call: TRBV7-2
clone_size: many
j_call: TRBJ2-1

cdr3_aa: CASSLEADDGYTF
d_call: .
v_call: TRBV7-9
clone_size: many
j_call: TRBJ1-2

cdr3_aa: CASSSGQHFYGYTF
d_call: .
v_call: TRBV28
clone_size: many
j_call: TRBJ1-2

cdr3_aa: CASSLGGRGSTDTQYF
d_call: .
v_call: TRBV5-1
clone_size: many
j_call: TRBJ2-3

cdr3_aa: CASTFMGQGNSPLHF
d_call: TRBD1
v_call: TRBV6-1
clone_size: many
j_call: TRBJ1-6

cdr3_aa: CSASGGPNTEAFF
d_call: .
v_call: TRBV20-1
clone_size: .
j_call: TRBJ1-1

cdr3_aa: CASPPHDARPQHF
d_call: .
v_call: TRBV7-6
clone_size: .
j_call: TRBJ1-5

cdr3_aa: CASSVQGTGELFF
d_call: TRBD1
v_call: TRBV7-7
clone_size: .
j_call: TRBJ2-2

cdr3_aa: CATSARTGYEQYF
d_call: TRBD1
v_call: TRBV15
clone_size: many
j_call: TRBJ2-7

cdr3_aa: CASSPTGGTYEQYF
d_call: TRBD1
v_call: TRBV13
clone_size: many
j_call: TRBJ2-7

cdr3_aa: CASSASGGLIYEQYF
d_call: TRBD2
v_call: TRBV5-1
clone_size: many
j_call: TRBJ2-7

cdr3_aa: CASSRQGEYEQYF
d_call: TRBD1
v_call: TRBV19
clone_size: few
j_call: TRBJ2-7

cdr3_aa: CATTDRGSTEAFF
d_call: TRBD1
v_call: TRBV6-1
clone_size: many
j_call: TRBJ1-1

cdr3_aa: CSVRSGGPNTGELFF
d_call: TRBD2
v_call: TRBV29-1
clone_size: many
j_call: TRBJ2-2

cdr3_aa: CASSLSWGQPQHF
d_call: .
v_call: TRBV5-1
clone_size: many
j_call: TRBJ1-5